This is a list of T cell receptor beta chains from one sample in a study. Each CDR3 protein gets one entry after TCRdb re-called the 5' RACE reads with MiXCR. This table holds approximately 5,800 distinct CDR3 sequences, 30% to 40% found once. Sequenced sample: memory CD4+ T cells sorted from a lymph node. The receptors stem from a female donor with breast cancer. The CDR3 runs from the conserved cysteine through the conserved F or W. The order of the fields is J gene, clone size, D gene, V gene, CDR3 DNA, CDR3 protein. The D gene is left open where the match is weak. Clone size is not always given. Where it is, it says once, few, many or a class for expanded clones.

TRBJ2-7 | medium-sized | - | TRBV4-2 | TGTGCCAGCAGCCAATCTAACGGAAGAGACACCTACGAGCAGTACTTC | CASSQSNGRDTYEQYF
TRBJ2-2 | large | TRBD1 | TRBV19 | TGTGCCAGCATGGGGACAGGGAGAACCGGGGAGCTGTTTTTT | CASMGTGRTGELFF
TRBJ1-6 | many | - | TRBV7-9 | TGTGCCAGCAGCCCGGACGGCCGGTCCAATTCACCCCTCCACTTT | CASSPDGRSNSPLHF
TRBJ1-4 | medium-sized | TRBD1 | TRBV5-1 | TGCGCCAGCAGCGACGGACAGGGGCTCGGTGAAAAACTGTTTTTT | CASSDGQGLGEKLFF
TRBJ1-1 | - | - | TRBV6-6 | TGTGCCAGCAGTTACTCTCAGAACACTGAAGCTTTCTTT | CASSYSQNTEAFF
TRBJ2-1 | - | - | TRBV29-1 | TGCAGCGTTGAGCCAAGGCGGGACATCTCCAATGAGCAGTTCTTC | CSVEPRRDISNEQFF
TRBJ2-5 | - | - | TRBV12-3/TRBV12-4 | TGTGCCAGCAGTTCTTTTCGGGACGGCCAAGAGACCCAGTACTTC | CASSSFRDGQETQYF
TRBJ2-3 | medium-sized | - | TRBV7-2 | TGTGCCAGCAGCTTAGTGTCGGGGGCCGTGTATTTT | CASSLVSGAVYF
TRBJ2-1 | medium-sized | - | TRBV12-3/TRBV12-4 | TGTGCCAGCAGTTTTTTGCGGGAACGGTTACTCTTC | CASSFLRERLLF
TRBJ1-2 | many | TRBD1 | TRBV15 | TGTGCCACCAGCAGAGCCGGGACAGGGCACTCCACCTTC | CATSRAGTGHSTF
TRBJ1-2 | many | - | TRBV7-9 | TGTGCCAGCAGTCCAGAGGCCGGAAGGAGAGGCTACACCTTC | CASSPEAGRRGYTF
TRBJ1-1 | many | - | TRBV4-1 | TGCGCCAGCAGCCAAGGTCTTAGACAGCTGAACACTGAAGCTTTCTTT | CASSQGLRQLNTEAFF
TRBJ2-1 | - | TRBD1 | TRBV5-4 | TGTGCCAGCAGCCCCACAGGGGGCGGGTACAATGAGCAGTTCTTC | CASSPTGGGYNEQFF
TRBJ2-7 | - | TRBD1 | TRBV5-1 | TGCGCCAGCAAAGGGACAGGGGACACCTACGAGCAGTACTTC | CASKGTGDTYEQYF
TRBJ2-3 | medium-sized | - | TRBV5-1 | TGCGCCAGCAGCTTGGGAGCGGTTAGCACAGATACGCAGTATTTT | CASSLGAVSTDTQYF
TRBJ1-3 | medium-sized | - | TRBV9 | TGTGCCAGCAGCGTAGGATTTGTATCTGGAAACACCATATATTTT | CASSVGFVSGNTIYF
TRBJ2-2 | medium-sized | TRBD2 | TRBV20-1 | TGCAGTGCTAGAGATAGGCTAGCGGGAGGCTCACCTAACACCGGGGAGCTGTTTTTT | CSARDRLAGGSPNTGELFF
TRBJ2-1 | many | - | TRBV18 | TGTGCCAGCTCACCACTAGGGACCCCGTCTTTTGAGCAGTTCTTC | CASSPLGTPSFEQFF
TRBJ1-5 | medium-sized | - | TRBV19 | TGTGCCAGTAGTATAGCAGGGCAGCCCCAGCATTTT | CASSIAGQPQHF
TRBJ1-3 | medium-sized | - | TRBV3-1 | TGTGCCAGCAGTCCGGTATCAACTGGAAACACCATATATTTT | CASSPVSTGNTIYF
TRBJ2-1 | few | - | TRBV12-3/TRBV12-4 | TGTGCCAGCAGCCTCCACGGACCCAATGAGCAGTTCTTC | CASSLHGPNEQFF
TRBJ1-1 | - | TRBD1 | TRBV4-1 | TGCGCCAGCAGCTGGGACAGGGGGGGGACTGAAGCTTTCTTT | CASSWDRGGTEAFF
TRBJ2-3 | few | - | TRBV7-9 | TGTGCCAGCATCCCAGGGGGGGCAGATACGCAGTATTTT | CASIPGGADTQYF
TRBJ2-7 | - | - | TRBV6-5 | TGTGCCAACAGTACGGGACGGGCCTACGAGCAGTACTTC | CANSTGRAYEQYF
TRBJ2-7 | large | TRBD1 | TRBV5-1 | TGCGCCAGCAGCATGGGGACAGCGAACTACGAGCAGTACTTC | CASSMGTANYEQYF
TRBJ2-2 | medium-sized | - | TRBV28 | TGTGCCAGCAGTTCTCCGGGAACCTCGGGCACCGGGGAGCTGTTTTTT | CASSSPGTSGTGELFF
TRBJ2-7 | medium-sized | TRBD2 | TRBV5-6 | TGTGCCAGCAGCCGCTCTTTACCACCGGGGGAGGGCCACGAGCAGTACTTC | CASSRSLPPGEGHEQYF
TRBJ1-2 | - | TRBD1 | TRBV11-2 | TGTGCCAGCAGCTTAGATCGGGGGACAGGGGCGGGCTACACCTTC | CASSLDRGTGAGYTF
TRBJ1-1 | medium-sized | - | TRBV10-1 | TGCGCCAGCAGCCGCACGGTGGGCACTGAAGCTTTCTTT | CASSRTVGTEAFF
TRBJ2-7 | medium-sized | TRBD2 | TRBV4-2 | TGTGCCAGCAGCCGGACATCGGGGAGGGACGAGCAGTACTTC | CASSRTSGRDEQYF
TRBJ2-1 | few | TRBD1 | TRBV7-9 | TGTGCCAGCAGCGAGTTGAGTAGTCCGACAGGGTTTATGTTCTTC | CASSELSSPTGFMFF
TRBJ2-1 | - | TRBD2 | TRBV7-3 | TGTGCCAGCAGCTTAATCCCGACTAGCGGGGGGGCTCCGCAGTCCTTC | CASSLIPTSGGAPQSF
TRBJ2-1 | large | - | TRBV4-2 | TGTGCCAGCAGCCATATAGCGCCGTACAATGAGCAGTTCTTC | CASSHIAPYNEQFF
TRBJ2-5 | - | - | TRBV18 | TGTGCCGGCTCACCGCCGGGAATAGCAGGCCTACAAGAGACCCAGCACTTC | CAGSPPGIAGLQETQHF
TRBJ1-1 | many | - | TRBV5-1 | TGCGCCAGCAGGGTGACAGTGTACACTGAAGCTTTCTTT | CASRVTVYTEAFF
TRBJ2-7 | - | - | TRBV20-1 | TGCAGTGCTAGAGGTAGATGGCAGGGTTACGAGCAGTACTTC | CSARGRWQGYEQYF
TRBJ1-3 | medium-sized | - | TRBV6-6 | TGTGCCACGATCCCGACAGCCTCTGGAAACACCATATATTTT | CATIPTASGNTIYF
TRBJ2-7 | medium-sized | - | TRBV5-1 | TGCGCCAGCAGCTTGGGGGCCACCGGCGACTTGGACGAGCAGTACTTC | CASSLGATGDLDEQYF
TRBJ2-7 | few | - | TRBV20-1 | TGCAGTGCTAGGGTGGGGTCCTACGAGCAGTACTTC | CSARVGSYEQYF
TRBJ2-7 | - | - | TRBV2 | TGTGCCAGCAGTCCGACCCTACTCTACGAGCAGTACTTC | CASSPTLLYEQYF
TRBJ1-3 | - | - | TRBV4-1 | TGCGCCAGTAGCCTTTACCCTACCTCTGGAAACACCATACATTTT | CASSLYPTSGNTIHF
TRBJ2-6 | medium-sized | TRBD1 | TRBV5-1 | TGCGCCAGCAGCTCGGGACAGCATTCTGGGGCCAACGTCCTGACTTTC | CASSSGQHSGANVLTF
TRBJ2-6 | medium-sized | - | TRBV5-1 | TGCGCCAGCAGCTTGGGTCACTCTGGGGCCAACGTCCTGACTTTC | CASSLGHSGANVLTF
TRBJ2-7 | medium-sized | TRBD1 | TRBV6-5 | TGTGCCAGCAGTCCTAGGACAGGGGTGAGAGAGCAGTACTTC | CASSPRTGVREQYF
TRBJ2-2 | - | - | TRBV5-1 | TGCGCCAGCAGCTTGGACTCCTACGGGGAGCTGTTTTTT | CASSLDSYGELFF
TRBJ1-1 | - | - | TRBV6-1 | TGTGCCAGCAGTAGGACGAACACTGAAGCTTTCTTT | CASSRTNTEAFF
TRBJ2-1 | medium-sized | TRBD2 | TRBV7-3 | TGTGCCAGCAGCTTAATCCCGACTAGCGGGGGGGCTCTGCAGTTCTTC | CASSLIPTSGGALQFF
TRBJ2-7 | large | - | TRBV7-2 | TGTGCCAGCAGCTTAGAATTTTCGTCTTACGAGCAGTACTTC | CASSLEFSSYEQYF
TRBJ2-2 | - | - | TRBV19 | TGTGCCAGTAGTAGCTCGTTTTTT | CASSSSFF
TRBJ1-1 | few | - | TRBV5-1 | TGCGCCAGCGGCCGGAACTCGGGGCAGGGAGGGACTGAAGCTTTCTTT | CASGRNSGQGGTEAFF
TRBJ2-7 | - | - | TRBV20-1 | TGCAGTGCTAGAGATAGTGTGGCAGGTGGGGGGGAGCAGTACTTC | CSARDSVAGGGEQYF
TRBJ2-1 | - | TRBD2 | TRBV6-5 | TGTGCCAGCAGTAATCTAGCGGGGGGGGAGAACAATGAGCAGTTCTTC | CASSNLAGGENNEQFF
TRBJ2-1 | medium-sized | TRBD1 | TRBV11-2 | TGTGCCAGCAGCCCGACAGGGGTGGGCAATGAGCAGTTCTTC | CASSPTGVGNEQFF
TRBJ2-1 | medium-sized | TRBD1 | TRBV13 | TGTGCCAGCAGCTTGGGGGTTGGACAGGGAGCATCGTACGACAATGAGCAGTTCTTC | CASSLGVGQGASYDNEQFF
TRBJ1-1 | medium-sized | - | TRBV20-1 | TGCAGTGCTAGTTCAGGGCGGCATAACACTGAAGCTTTCTTT | CSASSGRHNTEAFF
TRBJ2-7 | - | - | TRBV20-1 | TGCAGTGCTAACAAAGCGGACGAGCAGTACTTC | CSANKADEQYF
TRBJ2-7 | medium-sized | - | TRBV5-1 | TGCGCCAGCAGGGTCGGGCCGGGATCCTACGAGCAGTACTTC | CASRVGPGSYEQYF
TRBJ1-5 | - | - | TRBV5-5 | TGTGCCAGCAACCCACAGGTTAGCAATCAGCCCCAGCATTTT | CASNPQVSNQPQHF
TRBJ1-1 | many | - | TRBV12-3/TRBV12-4 | TGTGCCAGCAGTTCAACCAAACACGGGAACACTGAAGCTTTCTTT | CASSSTKHGNTEAFF
TRBJ2-1 | - | TRBD1 | TRBV6-1 | TGTGCCAGCAGTGAAGGGCAGGGGGCCAATGAGCAGTTCTTC | CASSEGQGANEQFF